Presented here are 19 T cell receptor beta chains from one specimen sequenced in a study of identical twins. One entry per CDR3 protein, called by TCRdb with MiXCR from the 5' RACE reads. The sample shows about 890,000 distinct CDR3 sequences, around an eighth of them seen only once. This sample was shared with a second study, whose subject was yellow fever vaccine responses in identical twins.

The sample consisted of PBMCs. These receptors were taken from a woman aged 18-30 years in good health.

This clonotype was counted only a few times. This chain connects TRBV15 to TRBJ2-1; 14 bases align to TRBD2. Germline V CDR1 and CDR2: LNHNV, YYDKDF (reference sequence). The V segment lost 3 bases and the J segment 9 bases; nucleotides outside the gene matches: 7. CDR3 length: 16 amino acids. CDR3 coding DNA: TGTGCCACCAGCAGGCTGCGGACTAGCGGGAGGTTTGAGCAGTTCTTC. The encoded protein is CATSRLRTSGRFEQFF.

This clonotype was recorded at least ten times. This sequence joins TRBV24-1 and TRBJ2-1, with 7 bases matching TRBD1. The germline V gene has CDR1 KGHDR and CDR2 SFDVKD. This CDR3 has 14 amino acids. Unmatched junction bases numbered 0, after V lost 2 bases and J lost 3 bases. The CDR3 reads CATSDWDSYNEQFF. CDR3 in DNA: TGTGCCACCAGTGATTGGGACAGCTACAATGAGCAGTTCTTC.

V and J are TRBV20-1 and TRBJ2-7; 8 nucleotides align to TRBD2. J was trimmed by 2 bases and V by 2 bases; bases with no gene match: 8. Germline V CDR1 and CDR2: DFQATT, SNEGSKA (reference sequence). The CDR3 has 15 residues. DNA of the CDR3: TGCAGTGCTAGATTCCTAGCGGGCGGCCCCTACGAGCAGTACGTC. It encodes CSARFLAGGPYEQYV.

This chain connects TRBV29-1 to TRBJ2-1, with TRBD2 identical over 9 bases. V trimming: 7 bases; J trimming: 4 bases; junction bases outside the gene matches: 5. Germline assignment: CDR1 SQVTM and CDR2 ANQGSEA. The CDR3 consists of 13 residues. The CDR3 spells CSAVSGRYNEQFF. In nucleotides, the CDR3 is TGCAGCGCTGTTAGCGGGAGATACAATGAGCAGTTCTTC.

This clonotype was seen a handful of times. The genes are TRBV20-1 and TRBJ1-2; D unclear. With 5 bases removed from V and 5 bases from J, the gap between germline ends came to 9 bases. The germline CDR1 and CDR2 sequences are DFQATT and SNEGSKA (reference sequence). The CDR3 extends over 11 amino acids. CDR3 protein: CSAVISYGYTF. CDR3 DNA sequence: TGCAGTGCTGTAATTAGTTATGGCTACACCTTC.

The gene calls are TRBV19 and TRBJ1-2; perhaps TRBD1 as D (5 bases). This CDR3 has 14 residues. V gave up 5 bases and J gave up 5 bases, with 15 bases separating them. Germline V gives CDR1 LNHDA, CDR2 SQIVND (reference sequence). The CDR3 bases are TGTGCCAGTAGTTCGCAGGGCACGACTTATGGCTACACCTTC. Encoded protein: CASSSQGTTYGYTF.

This chain links TRBV3-1 with TRBJ2-1, with 9 bases that match TRBD1. The CDR3 loop spans 16 amino acids. The germline V gene encodes CDR1 LGHDT and CDR2 YNNKEL (reference sequence). V lost 5 bases to trimming and J lost 1 base; unmatched junction nucleotides: 6. The CDR3 DNA sequence: TGTGCCAGCAGCGCACAGGGGGCCTTGTCCTACAATGAGCAGTTCTTC. This gives the protein CASSAQGALSYNEQFF.

This rearrangement joins TRBV7-9 to TRBJ1-2; no reliable D call. The CDR3 totals 13 residues. Trimming cost V 4 bases and J 2 bases, with 8 bases left between them. Germline values: CDR1 SEHNR, CDR2 FQNEAQ (reference sequence). CDR3: CASSSAPNYGYTF. The CDR3 DNA reads as TGTGCCAGCAGCTCTGCGCCGAACTATGGCTACACCTTC.

The chain carries TRBV14 and TRBJ2-1; 9 bases line up with TRBD2. This CDR3 is built from 19 residues. The V segment lost 1 base and the J segment 5 bases; nucleotides outside the gene matches: 15. From germline, CDR1 is SGHDN and CDR2 FVKESK. DNA of the CDR3: TGTGCCAGCAGCCAAGGACCCCCGTGGGGGCGGGAGGGCCACAATGAGCAGTTCTTC. It translates to CASSQGPPWGREGHNEQFF.

This clonotype was counted between two and nine times. The V and J genes are TRBV6-1 and TRBJ1-6; TRBD1 aligns across 7 bases. This CDR3 has 17 residues. Germline V gene data show CDR1 as MNHNS and CDR2 as SASEGT. With V trimmed by 2 bases and J by 9 bases, 13 bases remained unmatched. CDR3 amino acids: CASSEHPSGAGGSPLHF. The CDR3 nucleotides read TGTGCCAGCAGTGAACACCCATCCGGGGCAGGGGGTTCACCCCTCCACTTT.

This rearrangement joins TRBV29-1 to TRBJ2-2; D possibly corresponds to TRBD1 (6 bases). V was pared by 6 bases and J by 11 bases, with 10 bases between. Germline V gene sequence: CDR1 SQVTM, CDR2 ANQGSEA. The CDR3 is made up of 10 amino acids. CDR3: CSVRDTELFF. CDR3 DNA: TGCAGCGTAAGGGACACAGAGCTGTTTTTT.

Turning to this clonotype: Its ends do not fully match the called genes, so a read error is possible. The genes are TRBV20-1 and TRBJ2-3; TRBD2 matches 14 bases. Per germline, CDR1 DFQATT and CDR2 SNEGSKA (reference sequence). The CDR3 consists of 17 residues. The CDR3 region is CCARPTGLAGAGDTQYF. For the CDR3, the DNA is TGCTGTGCTAGACCTACGGGACTAGCGGGAGCTGGAGATACGCAGTATTTT.

This clonotype was picked up a small number of times. The chain has TRBV10-1 and TRBJ2-3, with TRBD1 identical over 9 bases. Germline-derived CDR1 and CDR2 are WNHNN and SYGVQD (reference sequence). V was pared by 6 bases and J by 1 base, with 8 bases of the junction left unmatched. The CDR3 contains 16 residues. The CDR3 nucleotides read TGCGCCAGCAGGGGGGACAGGGAGGACGGCACAGATACGCAGTATTTT. It yields the protein CASRGDREDGTDTQYF.

This chain links TRBV5-1 with TRBJ1-1; TRBD1 is a possible D gene (6 bases). Between the trimmed V and J ends, which lost 5 bases and 5 bases, there was a span of 19 bases. CDR1 and CDR2 from the germline V gene are SGHRS and YFSETQ. The CDR3 is 15 amino acids. The CDR3 bases are TGCGCCAGCAGTACAACGGCTCGGGGGCGGACTGAAGCTTTCTTT. It specifies CASSTTARGRTEAFF.

This chain links TRBV6-1 with TRBJ2-7, with TRBD2 as a possible D gene (5 bases). The CDR3 loop spans 13 amino acids. In germline, CDR1 is MNHNS, CDR2 SASEGT. Trimming cost V 3 bases and J 2 bases, with 8 bases left between them. The chain's CDR3 is CASSDGLTYEQYV. As DNA, the CDR3 is TGTGCCAGCAGTGATGGACTCACCTACGAGCAGTACGTC.

The V and J genes are TRBV28 and TRBJ1-1; the D is unclear. Trimming removed 6 bases at V and 0 bases at J, with 20 bases between. CDR3 size: 17 residues. Germline V CDR1 and CDR2: MDHEN, SYDVKM. CDR3 bases: TGTGCCAGCAGCCCCATCGCCCGCGCCGAGATGAACACTGAAGCTTTCTTT. Its translation is CASSPIARAEMNTEAFF.

This clonotype has ten or more counts. The chain is built from TRBV10-3 and TRBJ2-6, with 7 bases matching TRBD1. The CDR3 covers 16 residues. With 7 bases clipped from V and 1 base from J, the junction kept 7 bases outside the gene matches. Germline loops: CDR1 ENHRY, CDR2 SYGVKD. CDR3 DNA sequence: TGTGCCATCACTGACAGGGAAGTGTCTGGGGCCAACGTCCTGACTTTC. This sequence encodes CAITDREVSGANVLTF.

V and J are TRBV12-3 or TRBV12-4 and TRBJ1-1, with TRBD1 matching 9 bases. The CDR3 loop spans 15 amino acids. The V and J ends lost 5 bases and 4 bases, in that order; junction bases with no gene match: 8. In DNA form, the CDR3 reads TGTGCCAGCAGTGGAGACGACAGGGGGAGCACTGAAGCTTTCTTT. The encoded protein is CASSGDDRGSTEAFF.

J is TRBJ2-1 and V is TRBV7-2, with D uncertain. Germline CDR1 and CDR2: SGHTA and FQGNSA. This CDR3 is built from 15 residues. V lost 4 bases, J lost 1 base, and 11 bases lay in between. Written as DNA, the CDR3 is TGTGCCAGCAGCTCCCCCCTAGGATCCTACAATGAGCAGTTCTTC. Translated: CASSSPLGSYNEQFF. Full variable domain (remainder filled in from reference TRBV7-2 and TRBJ2-1): GAGVSQSPSNKVTEKGKDVELRCDPISGHTALYWYRQSLGQGLEFLIYFQGNSAPDKSGLPSDRFSAERTGGSVSTLTIQRTQQEDSAVYLCASSSPLGSYNEQFFGPGTRLTVL.